This paragraph reports one T cell receptor beta chain. This specimen belongs to a study of blood T cell repertoires in COVID-19. Germline CDR1 and CDR2: MDHEN and SYDVKM. This CDR3 is 11 amino acids long. V lost 3 bases to trimming and J lost 8 bases, with 7 bases between them. Generated by immunoSEQ multiplex PCR, the TCRdb table keeps only in-frame clones and is missing some. The table records 100,000 to 150,000 clones, 92% of them present only once. The TCR sequence derives from a man aged 45-65 years with COVID-19, enrolled during active disease. The J gene is TRBJ1-1, the V gene TRBV28; D ambiguous. The sample taken for sequencing was peripheral blood. For the CDR3, the DNA is TGTGCCAGCAGTTTCTTCGGGGAAGCTTTCTTT. It codes for CASSFFGEAFF.